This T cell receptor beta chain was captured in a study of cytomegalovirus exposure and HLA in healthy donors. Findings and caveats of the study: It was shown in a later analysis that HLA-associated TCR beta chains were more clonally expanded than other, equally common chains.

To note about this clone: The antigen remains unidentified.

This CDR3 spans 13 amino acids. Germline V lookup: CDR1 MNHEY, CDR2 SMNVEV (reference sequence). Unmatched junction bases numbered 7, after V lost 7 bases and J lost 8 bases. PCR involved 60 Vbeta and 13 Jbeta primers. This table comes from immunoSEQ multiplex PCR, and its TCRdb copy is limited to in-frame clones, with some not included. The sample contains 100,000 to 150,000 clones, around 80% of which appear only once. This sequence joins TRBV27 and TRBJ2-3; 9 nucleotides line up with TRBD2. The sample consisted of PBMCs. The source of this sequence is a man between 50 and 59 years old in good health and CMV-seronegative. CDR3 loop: CASTSGTIGTQYF. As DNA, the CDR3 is TGTGCCAGCACTAGCGGGACGATAGGTACGCAGTATTTT.